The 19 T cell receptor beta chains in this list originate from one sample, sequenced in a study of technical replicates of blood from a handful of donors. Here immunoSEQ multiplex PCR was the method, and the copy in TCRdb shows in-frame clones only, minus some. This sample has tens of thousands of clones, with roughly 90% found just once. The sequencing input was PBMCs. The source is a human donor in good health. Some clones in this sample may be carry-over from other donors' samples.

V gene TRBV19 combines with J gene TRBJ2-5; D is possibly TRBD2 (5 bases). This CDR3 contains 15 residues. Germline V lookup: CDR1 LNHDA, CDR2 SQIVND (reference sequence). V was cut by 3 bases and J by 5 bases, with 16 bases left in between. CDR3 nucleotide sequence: TGTGCCAGTAGTATCGGGGTTAGGTTAGGGGAGACCCAGTACTTC. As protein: CASSIGVRLGETQYF.

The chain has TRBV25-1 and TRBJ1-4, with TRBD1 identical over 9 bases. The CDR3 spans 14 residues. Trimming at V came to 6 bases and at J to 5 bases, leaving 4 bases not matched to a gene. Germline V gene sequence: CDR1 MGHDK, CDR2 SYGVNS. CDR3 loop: CASSIGQGNEKLFF. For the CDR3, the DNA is TGTGCCAGCAGCATAGGACAGGGGAATGAAAAACTGTTTTTT.

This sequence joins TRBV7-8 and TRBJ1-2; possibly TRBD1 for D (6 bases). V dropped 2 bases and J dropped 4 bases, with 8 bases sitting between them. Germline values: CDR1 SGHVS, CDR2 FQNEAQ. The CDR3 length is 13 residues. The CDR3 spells CASSLTGSYGYTF. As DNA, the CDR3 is TGTGCCAGCAGCTTAACAGGGTCCTATGGCTACACCTTC.

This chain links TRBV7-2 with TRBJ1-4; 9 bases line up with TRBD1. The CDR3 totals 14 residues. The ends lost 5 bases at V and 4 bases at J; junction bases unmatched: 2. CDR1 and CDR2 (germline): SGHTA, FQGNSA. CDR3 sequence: CASSLDRGNEKLFF. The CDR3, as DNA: TGTGCCAGCAGCCTGGACAGGGGTAATGAAAAACTGTTTTTT.

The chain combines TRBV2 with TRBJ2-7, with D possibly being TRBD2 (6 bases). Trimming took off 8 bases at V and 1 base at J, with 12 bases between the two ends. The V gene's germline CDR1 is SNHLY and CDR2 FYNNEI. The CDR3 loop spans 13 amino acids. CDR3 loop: CASRRELSYEQYF. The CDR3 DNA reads TGTGCCAGCCGACGGGAGCTTTCCTACGAGCAGTACTTC. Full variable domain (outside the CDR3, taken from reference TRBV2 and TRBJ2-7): EPEVTQTPSHQVTQMGQEVILRCVPISNHLYFYWYRQILGQKVEFLVSFYNNEISEKSEIFDDQFSVERPDGSNFTLKIRSTKLEDSAMYFCASRRELSYEQYFGPGTRLTVT.

CDR3 nucleotide sequence: TGTGCCATCACCGGGACTGTCTACAATGAGCAGTTCTTC. Protein sequence: CAITGTVYNEQFF. The rearrangement links TRBV10-3 to TRBJ2-1; tentatively, D is TRBD2 (6 bases). From germline, CDR1 is ENHRY and CDR2 SYGVKD. The CDR3 runs 13 residues. Trimming cost V 7 bases and J 3 bases, with 10 bases left between them.

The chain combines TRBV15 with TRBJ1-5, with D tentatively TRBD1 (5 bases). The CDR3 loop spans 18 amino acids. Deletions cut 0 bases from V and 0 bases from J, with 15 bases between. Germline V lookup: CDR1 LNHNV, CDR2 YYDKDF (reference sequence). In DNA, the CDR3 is TGTGCCACCAGCAGAGATTCCCCCAGGGTCATTAGCAATCAGCCCCAGCATTTT. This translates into CATSRDSPRVISNQPQHF.

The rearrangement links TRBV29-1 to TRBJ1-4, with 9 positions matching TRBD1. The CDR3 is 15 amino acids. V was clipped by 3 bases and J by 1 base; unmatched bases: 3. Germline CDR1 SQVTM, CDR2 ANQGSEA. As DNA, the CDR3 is TGCAGCGTTGACATGGGACAGGGAACTAATGAAAAACTGTTTTTT. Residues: CSVDMGQGTNEKLFF.

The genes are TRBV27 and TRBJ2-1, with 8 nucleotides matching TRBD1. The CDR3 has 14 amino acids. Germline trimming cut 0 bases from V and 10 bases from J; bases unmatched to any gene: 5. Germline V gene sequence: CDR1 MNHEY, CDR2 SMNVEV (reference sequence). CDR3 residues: CASSLSPGGNEQFF. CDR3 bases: TGTGCCAGCAGTTTATCACCAGGGGGCAACGAGCAGTTCTTC.

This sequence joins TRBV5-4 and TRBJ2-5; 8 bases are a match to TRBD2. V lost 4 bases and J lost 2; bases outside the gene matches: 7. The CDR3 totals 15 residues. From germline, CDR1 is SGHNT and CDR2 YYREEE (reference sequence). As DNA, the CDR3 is TGTGCCAGCAGCCGTCGGGCTAGCGGGCAAGAGACCCAGTACTTC. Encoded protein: CASSRRASGQETQYF.

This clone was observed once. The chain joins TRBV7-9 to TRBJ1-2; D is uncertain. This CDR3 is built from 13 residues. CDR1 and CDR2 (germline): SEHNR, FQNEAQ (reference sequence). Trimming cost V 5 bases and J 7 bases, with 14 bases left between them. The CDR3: CASSLDGFGGYTF. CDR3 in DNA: TGTGCCAGCAGCCTCGACGGGTTTGGTGGCTACACCTTC.

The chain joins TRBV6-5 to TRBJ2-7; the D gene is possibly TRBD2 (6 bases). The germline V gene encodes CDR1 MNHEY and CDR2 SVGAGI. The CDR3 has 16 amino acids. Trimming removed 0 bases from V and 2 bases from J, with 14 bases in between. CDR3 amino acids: CASSYSGTSGTYEQYF. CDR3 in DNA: TGTGCCAGCAGTTACTCGGGGACTTCTGGAACCTACGAGCAGTACTTC.

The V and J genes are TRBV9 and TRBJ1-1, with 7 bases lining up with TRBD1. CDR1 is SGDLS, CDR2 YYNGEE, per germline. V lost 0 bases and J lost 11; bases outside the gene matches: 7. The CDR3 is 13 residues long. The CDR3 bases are TGTGCCAGCAGCGTAGGATTTGACAGGGAGGCTTTCTTT. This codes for CASSVGFDREAFF.

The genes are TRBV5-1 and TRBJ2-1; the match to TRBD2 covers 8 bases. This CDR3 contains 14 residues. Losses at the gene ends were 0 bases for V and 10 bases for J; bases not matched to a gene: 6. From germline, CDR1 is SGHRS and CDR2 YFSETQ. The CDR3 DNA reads TGCGCCAGCAGCTTGGACACTAGCGGTTTAGAGCAGTTCTTC. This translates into CASSLDTSGLEQFF.

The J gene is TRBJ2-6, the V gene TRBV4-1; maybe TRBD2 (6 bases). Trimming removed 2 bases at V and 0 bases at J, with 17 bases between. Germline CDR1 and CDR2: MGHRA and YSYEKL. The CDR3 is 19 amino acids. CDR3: CASSQPRSGVGSGANVLTF. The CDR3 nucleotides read TGCGCCAGCAGCCAACCTCGATCGGGGGTGGGCTCTGGGGCCAACGTCCTGACTTTC.

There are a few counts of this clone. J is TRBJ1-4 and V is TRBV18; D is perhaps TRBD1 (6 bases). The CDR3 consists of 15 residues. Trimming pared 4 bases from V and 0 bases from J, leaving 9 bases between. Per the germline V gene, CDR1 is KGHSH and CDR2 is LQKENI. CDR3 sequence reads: CASSQQGATNEKLFF. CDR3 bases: TGTGCCAGCTCACAACAGGGTGCAACTAATGAAAAACTGTTTTTT.

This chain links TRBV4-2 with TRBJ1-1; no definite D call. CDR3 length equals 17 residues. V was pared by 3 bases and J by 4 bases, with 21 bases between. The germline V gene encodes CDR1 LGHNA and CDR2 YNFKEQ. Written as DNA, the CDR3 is TGTGCCAGCAGCCACGCAATGACCGGGTTCCCCCGCACTGAAGCTTTCTTT. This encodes CASSHAMTGFPRTEAFF.

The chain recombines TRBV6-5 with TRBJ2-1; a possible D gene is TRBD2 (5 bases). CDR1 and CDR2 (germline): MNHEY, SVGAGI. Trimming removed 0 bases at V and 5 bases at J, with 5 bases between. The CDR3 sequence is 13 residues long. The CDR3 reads CASSYSRDNEQFF. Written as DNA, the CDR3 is TGTGCCAGCAGTTACTCGAGGGACAATGAGCAGTTCTTC.

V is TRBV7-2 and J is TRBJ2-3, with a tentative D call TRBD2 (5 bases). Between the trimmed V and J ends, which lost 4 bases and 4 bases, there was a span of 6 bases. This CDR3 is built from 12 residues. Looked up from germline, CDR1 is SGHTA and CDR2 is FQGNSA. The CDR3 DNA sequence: TGTGCCAGCAGCTGGGGAGCAGATACGCAGTATTTT. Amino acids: CASSWGADTQYF.